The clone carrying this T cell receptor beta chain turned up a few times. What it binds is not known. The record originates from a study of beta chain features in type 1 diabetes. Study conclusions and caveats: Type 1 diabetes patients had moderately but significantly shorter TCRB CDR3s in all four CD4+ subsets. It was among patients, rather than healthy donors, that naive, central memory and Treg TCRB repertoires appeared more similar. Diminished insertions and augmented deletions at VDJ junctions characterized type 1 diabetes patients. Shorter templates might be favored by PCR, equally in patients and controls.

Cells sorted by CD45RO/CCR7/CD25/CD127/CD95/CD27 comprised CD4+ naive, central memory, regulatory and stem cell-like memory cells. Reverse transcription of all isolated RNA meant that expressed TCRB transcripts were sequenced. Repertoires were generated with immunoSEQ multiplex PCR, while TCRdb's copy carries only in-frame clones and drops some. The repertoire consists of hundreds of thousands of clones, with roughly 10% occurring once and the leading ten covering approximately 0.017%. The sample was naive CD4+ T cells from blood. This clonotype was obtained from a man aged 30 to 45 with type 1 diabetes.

CDR3 in amino acids: CASRFPGQEPQYF. The CDR3 coding sequence is TGTGCCAGCAGATTCCCGGGACAGGAGCCGCAGTACTTC. J is TRBJ2-7 and V is TRBV21-1; the table's D gene call, TRBD1, was not cross checked with the DNA. TRBV21-1 is described as a pseudogene. CDR3 size: 13 residues.